A selection of T cell receptor beta chains follows, all from one sample in a study of T-cell memory formation after mild COVID-19. TCRdb re-called the 5' RACE reads with MiXCR, one entry per CDR3 protein. This table has under 600,000 distinct CDR3 sequences, roughly 20% appearing once. Sequenced material: PBMCs or a T cell subset sorted from them (not recorded which). These receptors originate from an adult woman who had mild COVID-19 (a few samples of this study predate the infection). Cell type and time point are not known. Both conserved end residues are part of each CDR3. A D gene is named only where the DNA matches it firmly. A clone size is listed for some rows: how often the clone was seen (once, few, many), or a class if it is expanded.

TGTGCCAGCAGCCTGGAGAGCGGGGGGCATCAGCCCCAGCATTTT	CASSLESGGHQPQHF	NA	few	TRBJ1-5	TRBV11-2
TGCAGTGCTAGAGAATGGGAATTCGATGTTGGCTACACCTTC	CSAREWEFDVGYTF	NA	NA	TRBJ1-2	TRBV20-1
TGCGCCAGCAGACCGGGACAGGGAATCGTCACCGGGGAGCTGTTTTTT	CASRPGQGIVTGELFF	TRBD1	NA	TRBJ2-2	TRBV5-1
TGCAGCGTTGAGCCGACAGGGACTAACTATGGCTACACCTTC	CSVEPTGTNYGYTF	TRBD1	NA	TRBJ1-2	TRBV29-1
TGTGCCAGCAGCTTTGCGACCTCTCATTTGACTAGCGGGTTCTTC	CASSFATSHLTSGFF	TRBD2	once	TRBJ2-1	TRBV6-2/TRBV6-3
TGCAGCGTTGATGCCATGGACAGGGGAGAAGATACGCAGTATTTT	CSVDAMDRGEDTQYF	TRBD1	few	TRBJ2-3	TRBV29-1
TGTGCCAGCAGCCATGGAGGGCCCTACAATGAGCAGTTCTTC	CASSHGGPYNEQFF	NA	few	TRBJ2-1	TRBV9
TGTGCCAGCAGTTACGGGAACACCGGGGAGCTGTTTTTT	CASSYGNTGELFF	NA	NA	TRBJ2-2	TRBV12-3/TRBV12-4
TGTGCCAGCTCGGAGCTCCAGGACGAGCAGTACTTC	CASSELQDEQYF	NA	NA	TRBJ2-7	TRBV7-6
TGCAGCGTTGCTGACAGTTTCCAAGAGACCCAGTACTTC	CSVADSFQETQYF	NA	NA	TRBJ2-5	TRBV29-1
TGTGCCACCAGTGATAGCCGTCTAGCTAAAAACATTCAGTACTTC	CATSDSRLAKNIQYF	NA	few	TRBJ2-4	TRBV24-1
TGTGCCAGCAGCTTGCTTGACAGGGGGCGCCTCGAGACCCAGTACTTC	CASSLLDRGRLETQYF	TRBD1	few	TRBJ2-5	TRBV5-5
TGTGCCAGCAGCCAAGGAGGGACAGGCTACAATGAGCAGTTCTTC	CASSQGGTGYNEQFF	TRBD1	NA	TRBJ2-1	TRBV3-1
TGTGCCAGCAGTTACCTAGCCAGTCGGTCCGGGGAGCTGTTTTTT	CASSYLASRSGELFF	NA	once	TRBJ2-2	TRBV6-2/TRBV6-3
TGTGCCACAAACCGGGACAGGGGATTAGCTTTCTTT	CATNRDRGLAFF	TRBD1	few	TRBJ1-1	TRBV10-3
TGTGCCAGCAGTTTACGGACTAGCGGGGAAACCAGCTCCTACGAGCAGTACTTC	CASSLRTSGETSSYEQYF	TRBD2	NA	TRBJ2-7	TRBV12-3/TRBV12-4
TGTGCCAGCAGCTTATATAAAGCATCGGCAGATACGCAGTATTTT	CASSLYKASADTQYF	NA	many	TRBJ2-3	TRBV7-2
TGTGCCAGCAGCTTGGTGGGGGGGGCCGTCGGGAGGGAGCAGTACTTC	CASSLVGGAVGREQYF	NA	few	TRBJ2-7	TRBV5-5
TGTGCCAGCGGCAGGGTGATTGCGAACACTGAAGCTTTCTTT	CASGRVIANTEAFF	NA	few	TRBJ1-1	TRBV13
TGTGCCAGCAGCTCCGGGCTACCGAACACTGAAGCTTTCTTT	CASSSGLPNTEAFF	NA	many	TRBJ1-1	TRBV5-6
TGTGCCAGCAGCCGCGACGACCAGCTCGCTGAAGCTTTCTTT	CASSRDDQLAEAFF	NA	few	TRBJ1-1	TRBV7-3
TGCGCCAGCGCCTTAACGGTGACCTACGAGCAGTACTTC	CASALTVTYEQYF	NA	NA	TRBJ2-7	TRBV5-1
TGTGCCAGCAGCTTCGGAGGATACGTAAATGAGCAGTTCTTC	CASSFGGYVNEQFF	NA	few	TRBJ2-1	TRBV7-2
TGTTCGACCCGACAGGGAGGGTATAACACCGGGGAGCTGTTTTTT	CSTRQGGYNTGELFF	NA	few	TRBJ2-2	TRBV19
TGTGCCAGCAGCTTTGGAGGGGGGGCGTTCACAGATACGCAGTATTTT	CASSFGGGAFTDTQYF	NA	few	TRBJ2-3	TRBV3-1
TGTGCCAGTAGTATAGATCCGGGACAGGGTATCTTGTACACCGGGGAGCTGTTTTTT	CASSIDPGQGILYTGELFF	TRBD1	NA	TRBJ2-2	TRBV19
TGCGCCAGCAGCCAAGGAGGAATCGACTCCTACGAGCAGTACTTC	CASSQGGIDSYEQYF	NA	NA	TRBJ2-7	TRBV4-1
TGCAGTGCCGCCCGGAGGCAGGGGGCGGGAGATACGCAGTATTTT	CSAARRQGAGDTQYF	TRBD1	once	TRBJ2-3	TRBV20-1
TGTGCCAGCAGCTTTGGGCCGGGCTCTGGGGCCAACGTCCTGACTTTC	CASSFGPGSGANVLTF	NA	few	TRBJ2-6	TRBV5-5
TGTGCCAGCAGCTTAGTGGGGGACCAAGCCTACGAGCAGTACTTC	CASSLVGDQAYEQYF	NA	many	TRBJ2-7	TRBV7-6
TGTGCCAGCCAAACGGACTTTCCCTCTGGAAACACCATATATTTT	CASQTDFPSGNTIYF	NA	NA	TRBJ1-3	TRBV18
TGTGCCTGGAGCGAGGGTTTCAAAAACATTCAGTACTTC	CAWSEGFKNIQYF	NA	NA	TRBJ2-4	TRBV30
TGTGCCAGCAGATTTTCGGGGGGCGGGGGCTACACCTTC	CASRFSGGGGYTF	NA	NA	TRBJ1-2	TRBV12-3/TRBV12-4
TGTGCCAGCAGCCACCTGGGGGGGTCCGCCGAGCAGTACTTC	CASSHLGGSAEQYF	TRBD2	NA	TRBJ2-7	TRBV7-9
TGTGCCAGCAGTCCCTATGGCGGGAGGGCCAAAGATACGCAGTATTTT	CASSPYGGRAKDTQYF	TRBD2	NA	TRBJ2-3	TRBV12-3/TRBV12-4
TGTGCCAGCAGCACCGGGCCTCGCACAGATACGCAGTATTTT	CASSTGPRTDTQYF	NA	NA	TRBJ2-3	TRBV6-6
TGTGCCAGTCGCCTAGCGGGAGGGGGCACAGATACGCAGTATTTT	CASRLAGGGTDTQYF	TRBD2	few	TRBJ2-3	TRBV6-2/TRBV6-3
TGTGCCAGCAGTGGAAGGCGACAGGGCATCCCTTCCTACGAGCAGTACTTC	CASSGRRQGIPSYEQYF	TRBD1	few	TRBJ2-7	TRBV6-1
TGCGCCAGCAGCCCGGGACTAGCCTCCGAGCAGTACTTC	CASSPGLASEQYF	TRBD2	few	TRBJ2-7	TRBV5-1
TGCGCCAGCAGCTTGGCCGGGACTAGCGTCGACAATGAGCAGTTCTTC	CASSLAGTSVDNEQFF	TRBD2	NA	TRBJ2-1	TRBV5-1
TGTGCCAGCAGCTTTGGGGGGAACACTGAAGCTTTATTT	CASSFGGNTEALF	NA	NA	TRBJ1-1	TRBV7-2
TGCGCCAGCAGCTTAACTAGCAACTACGAGCAGTACTTC	CASSLTSNYEQYF	NA	few	TRBJ2-7	TRBV5-1
TGCGCCAGCTGCACAGGGTATGGCACAGATACGCAGTATTTT	CASCTGYGTDTQYF	NA	NA	TRBJ2-3	TRBV5-1
TGTGCCATCAGTCAGCAGAATGAGCAGTTCTTC	CAISQQNEQFF	NA	NA	TRBJ2-1	TRBV10-3
TGTGCCAGCAGCGTAGGAGACTCCATATACAATGAGCAGTTCTTC	CASSVGDSIYNEQFF	NA	few	TRBJ2-1	TRBV9
TGTGCCAGCACTAGGACCCAGGTCAGTCAGCCCCAGCATTTT	CASTRTQVSQPQHF	NA	NA	TRBJ1-5	TRBV2